This is a list of T cell receptor beta chains from one sample in a study of T cell repertoires in cytomegalovirus infection. TCRdb re-called the reads with MiXCR, one entry per CDR3 protein. The sample carries around 170,000 distinct CDR3 sequences, 17% recorded once. The sequencing sample was made of CD8+ T cells from PBMCs. Receptors were obtained from a human donor in good health (CMV status not recorded). Some clones in this sample may be carry-over from other donors' samples. CDR3s include the opening cysteine and the closing phenylalanine or tryptophan. Each record gives: J gene, V gene, clone size, D gene, CDR3 protein, CDR3 DNA. D genes are given only for firm matches. A clone size is listed for some rows: how often the clone was seen (once, few, many), or a class if it is expanded.

J gene: TRBJ2-5; V gene: TRBV7-8; clone size: NA; D gene: NA; CDR3 protein: CASSLGGGYTGETQYF; CDR3 DNA: TGTGCCAGCAGCTTGGGTGGAGGATATACGGGAGAGACCCAGTACTTC
J gene: TRBJ2-1; V gene: TRBV20-1; clone size: NA; D gene: NA; CDR3 protein: CSADDSMNYNEQFF; CDR3 DNA: TGCAGTGCTGACGACTCGATGAACTACAATGAGCAGTTCTTC
J gene: TRBJ2-7; V gene: TRBV14; clone size: few; D gene: NA; CDR3 protein: CASSQGTGKASYEQYF; CDR3 DNA: TGTGCCAGCAGCCAAGGTACAGGGAAGGCTTCCTACGAGCAGTACTTC
J gene: TRBJ2-1; V gene: TRBV7-9; clone size: few; D gene: NA; CDR3 protein: CASRPTSFADNEQFF; CDR3 DNA: TGTGCCAGCAGACCGACATCCTTTGCCGACAATGAGCAGTTCTTC
J gene: TRBJ1-2; V gene: TRBV28; clone size: many; D gene: TRBD1; CDR3 protein: CASSFIGQASREGYTF; CDR3 DNA: TGTGCCAGCAGTTTCATTGGACAGGCCTCGAGGGAGGGCTACACCTTC
J gene: TRBJ2-3; V gene: TRBV7-8; clone size: many; D gene: TRBD2; CDR3 protein: CASSLRGGGAADTQYF; CDR3 DNA: TGTGCCAGCAGCTTAAGGGGCGGGGGGGCCGCAGATACGCAGTATTTT
J gene: TRBJ2-1; V gene: TRBV28; clone size: NA; D gene: NA; CDR3 protein: CASSFSDSPEQFF; CDR3 DNA: TGTGCCAGCAGTTTCTCGGACTCCCCTGAGCAGTTCTTC
J gene: TRBJ2-1; V gene: TRBV12-5; clone size: few; D gene: TRBD2; CDR3 protein: CASGFAGGPYNEQFF; CDR3 DNA: TGTGCTAGTGGTTTCGCGGGAGGGCCCTACAATGAGCAGTTCTTC
J gene: TRBJ2-4; V gene: TRBV7-8; clone size: NA; D gene: NA; CDR3 protein: CASSHEGIQYF; CDR3 DNA: TGTGCCAGCAGCCACGAGGGCATTCAGTACTTC
J gene: TRBJ1-1; V gene: TRBV19; clone size: NA; D gene: NA; CDR3 protein: CASSISPWTEAFF; CDR3 DNA: TGTGCCAGTAGTATCTCACCCTGGACTGAAGCTTTCTTT
J gene: TRBJ2-1; V gene: TRBV6-2/TRBV6-3; clone size: few; D gene: NA; CDR3 protein: CASSYSWGFNEQFF; CDR3 DNA: TGTGCCAGCAGTTACTCCTGGGGCTTCAATGAGCAGTTCTTC
J gene: TRBJ2-1; V gene: TRBV27; clone size: NA; D gene: NA; CDR3 protein: CASSLRSGNEQFF; CDR3 DNA: TGTGCCAGCAGTTTAAGGAGCGGCAATGAGCAGTTCTTC
J gene: TRBJ2-1; V gene: TRBV6-1; clone size: NA; D gene: NA; CDR3 protein: CASQIAALGNEQFF; CDR3 DNA: TGTGCCAGCCAAATAGCCGCCCTAGGCAATGAGCAGTTCTTC
J gene: TRBJ1-5; V gene: TRBV4-1; clone size: many; D gene: TRBD1; CDR3 protein: CASSQEFGQGRNQPQHF; CDR3 DNA: TGCGCCAGCAGCCAAGAGTTTGGACAGGGGCGCAATCAGCCCCAGCATTTT
J gene: TRBJ2-7; V gene: TRBV12-5; clone size: NA; D gene: NA; CDR3 protein: CASGPTAGAYEQYF; CDR3 DNA: TGTGCTAGTGGTCCCACGGCAGGGGCCTACGAGCAGTACTTC
J gene: TRBJ2-3; V gene: TRBV11-2; clone size: NA; D gene: NA; CDR3 protein: CASSDIPDTQYF; CDR3 DNA: TGTGCCAGCAGCGATATCCCCGATACGCAGTATTTT
J gene: TRBJ2-7; V gene: TRBV28; clone size: few; D gene: TRBD2; CDR3 protein: CASSFLSRTSGRDEQYF; CDR3 DNA: TGTGCCAGCAGTTTCTTAAGTAGGACTAGCGGAAGGGACGAGCAGTACTTC
J gene: TRBJ1-3; V gene: TRBV7-2; clone size: many; D gene: NA; CDR3 protein: CASSPKPTVTGGNTIYF; CDR3 DNA: TGTGCCAGCAGCCCAAAGCCTACAGTTACTGGAGGAAACACCATATATTTT
J gene: TRBJ2-5; V gene: TRBV14; clone size: once; D gene: TRBD1; CDR3 protein: CASSPAGGPQETQYF; CDR3 DNA: TGTGCCAGCAGCCCAGCAGGGGGCCCACAAGAGACCCAGTACTTC
J gene: TRBJ2-1; V gene: TRBV7-2; clone size: few; D gene: TRBD2; CDR3 protein: CASSFLAGLRGAYNEQFF; CDR3 DNA: TGTGCCAGCAGCTTCCTAGCGGGCCTCAGAGGGGCGTACAATGAGCAGTTCTTC
J gene: TRBJ2-7; V gene: TRBV7-2; clone size: few; D gene: NA; CDR3 protein: CASSLDPDRPYEQYF; CDR3 DNA: TGTGCCAGCAGCTTAGACCCCGACAGACCCTACGAGCAGTACTTC
J gene: TRBJ1-2; V gene: TRBV7-6; clone size: NA; D gene: NA; CDR3 protein: CASSTDSNGYTF; CDR3 DNA: TGTGCCAGCAGCACCGACAGTAATGGCTACACCTTC
J gene: TRBJ2-1; V gene: TRBV7-2; clone size: few; D gene: TRBD1; CDR3 protein: CASSLTYRGSDEQFF; CDR3 DNA: TGTGCCAGCAGCTTAACGTACAGGGGTAGCGATGAGCAGTTCTTC
J gene: TRBJ2-1; V gene: TRBV7-7; clone size: few; D gene: TRBD2; CDR3 protein: CASSPGTSGNNEQFF; CDR3 DNA: TGTGCCAGCAGCCCCGGGACTAGCGGGAACAATGAGCAGTTCTTC
J gene: TRBJ1-2; V gene: TRBV6-2/TRBV6-3; clone size: NA; D gene: NA; CDR3 protein: CASRSFIGLGNDGYTF; CDR3 DNA: TGTGCCAGCAGGTCCTTCATAGGGCTGGGAAATGATGGCTACACCTTC
J gene: TRBJ2-1; V gene: TRBV11-2; clone size: NA; D gene: TRBD2; CDR3 protein: CASSSSGGRYNEQFF; CDR3 DNA: TGTGCCAGCAGCTCTAGCGGGGGTCGCTACAATGAGCAGTTCTTC
J gene: TRBJ2-1; V gene: TRBV12-3/TRBV12-4; clone size: NA; D gene: TRBD2; CDR3 protein: CASSPWASGRSNEQFF; CDR3 DNA: TGTGCCAGCAGCCCCTGGGCTAGCGGGAGATCCAATGAGCAGTTCTTC
J gene: TRBJ2-1; V gene: TRBV7-3; clone size: NA; D gene: TRBD2; CDR3 protein: CASSSLGLAGGDEQFF; CDR3 DNA: TGTGCCAGCAGCTCACTGGGACTAGCGGGAGGCGATGAGCAGTTCTTC
J gene: TRBJ2-1; V gene: TRBV14; clone size: few; D gene: NA; CDR3 protein: CASSQLLEQFF; CDR3 DNA: TGTGCCAGCAGCCAATTACTTGAGCAGTTCTTC
J gene: TRBJ2-1; V gene: TRBV7-6; clone size: few; D gene: NA; CDR3 protein: CASSPSPGSYNEQFF; CDR3 DNA: TGTGCCAGCAGCCCCTCCCCCGGGAGCTACAATGAGCAGTTCTTC
J gene: TRBJ1-1; V gene: TRBV15; clone size: NA; D gene: NA; CDR3 protein: CATSREDVNTEAFF; CDR3 DNA: TGTGCCACCAGCAGAGAGGATGTTAACACTGAAGCTTTCTTT
J gene: TRBJ1-1; V gene: TRBV9; clone size: NA; D gene: NA; CDR3 protein: CASSEGGSYMNTEAFF; CDR3 DNA: TGTGCCAGCAGCGAGGGCGGCAGTTACATGAACACTGAAGCTTTCTTT
J gene: TRBJ1-1; V gene: TRBV6-2/TRBV6-3; clone size: NA; D gene: TRBD1; CDR3 protein: CASSYSKLDRGIEAFF; CDR3 DNA: TGTGCCAGCAGTTACTCGAAACTGGACAGGGGAATTGAAGCTTTCTTT
J gene: TRBJ2-1; V gene: TRBV14; clone size: NA; D gene: TRBD2; CDR3 protein: CASSFGLAGNYNEQFF; CDR3 DNA: TGTGCCAGCAGCTTCGGACTAGCGGGAAACTACAATGAGCAGTTCTTC
J gene: TRBJ2-1; V gene: TRBV6-5; clone size: NA; D gene: NA; CDR3 protein: CASSYRRGNEQFF; CDR3 DNA: TGTGCCAGCAGTTACAGGAGGGGCAATGAGCAGTTCTTC
J gene: TRBJ2-7; V gene: TRBV12-3/TRBV12-4; clone size: once; D gene: TRBD2; CDR3 protein: CASMGTSGRKTYEQYF; CDR3 DNA: TGTGCCAGCATGGGGACTAGCGGGAGGAAGACCTACGAGCAGTACTTC
J gene: TRBJ2-3; V gene: TRBV7-3; clone size: NA; D gene: NA; CDR3 protein: CASSGDGGDTQYF; CDR3 DNA: TGTGCCAGCAGCGGGGACGGAGGAGATACGCAGTATTTT
J gene: TRBJ2-7; V gene: TRBV7-2; clone size: NA; D gene: NA; CDR3 protein: CASSPPGSIYYEQYF; CDR3 DNA: TGTGCCAGCAGCCCGCCAGGAAGCATATACTACGAGCAGTACTTC
J gene: TRBJ2-4; V gene: TRBV7-9; clone size: NA; D gene: NA; CDR3 protein: CASSLGGMGSKNIQYF; CDR3 DNA: TGTGCCAGCAGCTTAGGGGGGATGGGGTCCAAAAACATTCAGTACTTC
J gene: TRBJ2-7; V gene: TRBV7-6; clone size: NA; D gene: TRBD2; CDR3 protein: CASSSRTSGSPEQYF; CDR3 DNA: TGTGCCAGCAGCTCCCGGACTAGCGGGAGTCCCGAGCAGTACTTC
J gene: TRBJ2-5; V gene: TRBV7-8; clone size: NA; D gene: TRBD1; CDR3 protein: CASSLGTGSQETQYF; CDR3 DNA: TGTGCCAGCAGCCTGGGGACAGGCTCTCAAGAGACCCAGTACTTC
J gene: TRBJ2-7; V gene: TRBV5-1; clone size: once; D gene: NA; CDR3 protein: CASRPTVFYEQYF; CDR3 DNA: TGCGCCAGCAGGCCGACAGTCTTCTACGAGCAGTACTTC
J gene: TRBJ2-3; V gene: TRBV29-1; clone size: NA; D gene: TRBD2; CDR3 protein: CSGGDRTSGRARDTQYF; CDR3 DNA: TGCAGCGGAGGCGACCGGACTAGCGGGAGGGCTCGAGATACGCAGTATTTT
J gene: TRBJ2-7; V gene: TRBV20-1; clone size: many; D gene: TRBD2; CDR3 protein: CSARDWLQGGYEQYF; CDR3 DNA: TGCAGTGCTAGGGATTGGCTCCAGGGAGGGTACGAGCAGTACTTC
J gene: TRBJ1-3; V gene: TRBV7-8; clone size: NA; D gene: NA; CDR3 protein: CASSFEQGMAGNTIYF; CDR3 DNA: TGTGCCAGCAGCTTCGAACAGGGAATGGCTGGAAACACCATATATTTT
J gene: TRBJ2-1; V gene: TRBV6-1; clone size: few; D gene: TRBD2; CDR3 protein: CASSEMALASGPYNEQFF; CDR3 DNA: TGTGCCAGCAGTGAAATGGCCCTGGCTAGCGGGCCATACAATGAGCAGTTCTTC
J gene: TRBJ1-2; V gene: TRBV6-6; clone size: NA; D gene: TRBD1; CDR3 protein: CASSYPGQGGGYTF; CDR3 DNA: TGTGCCAGCAGTTACCCCGGACAGGGAGGTGGCTACACCTTC
J gene: TRBJ2-3; V gene: TRBV7-2; clone size: few; D gene: NA; CDR3 protein: CASSLLWRDTQYF; CDR3 DNA: TGTGCCAGCAGCTTACTTTGGAGGGATACGCAGTATTTT
J gene: TRBJ2-7; V gene: TRBV7-2; clone size: few; D gene: NA; CDR3 protein: CASSLRLGLADYEQYF; CDR3 DNA: TGTGCCAGCAGCTTAAGGTTGGGTCTAGCTGACTACGAGCAGTACTTC
J gene: TRBJ1-1; V gene: TRBV7-2; clone size: NA; D gene: NA; CDR3 protein: CASSYYRDYIEAFF; CDR3 DNA: TGTGCCAGCAGCTACTACAGGGATTACATTGAAGCTTTCTTT
J gene: TRBJ2-2; V gene: TRBV4-2; clone size: NA; D gene: NA; CDR3 protein: CASSRTSSGELFF; CDR3 DNA: TGTGCCAGCAGCCGGACTTCATCCGGGGAGCTGTTTTTT
J gene: TRBJ1-4; V gene: TRBV7-9; clone size: hyperexpanded; D gene: TRBD1; CDR3 protein: CASSSGTGTEKLFF; CDR3 DNA: TGTGCCAGCAGCTCCGGGACAGGGACTGAAAAACTGTTTTTT
J gene: TRBJ1-2; V gene: TRBV4-2; clone size: NA; D gene: TRBD1; CDR3 protein: CATRGQALYGYTF; CDR3 DNA: TGTGCCACCCGGGGACAGGCCCTTTATGGCTACACCTTC
J gene: TRBJ2-2; V gene: TRBV6-5; clone size: many; D gene: NA; CDR3 protein: CASSYSLGNTGELFF; CDR3 DNA: TGTGCCAGCAGTTACTCTCTAGGGAACACCGGGGAGCTGTTTTTT
J gene: TRBJ1-5; V gene: TRBV12-5; clone size: few; D gene: NA; CDR3 protein: CASAKLGAFDQPQHF; CDR3 DNA: TGTGCTAGTGCCAAACTAGGGGCCTTCGATCAGCCCCAGCATTTT
J gene: TRBJ2-5; V gene: TRBV4-3; clone size: many; D gene: NA; CDR3 protein: CASSRFRGDQETQYF; CDR3 DNA: TGCGCCAGCAGCCGTTTTAGGGGCGACCAAGAGACCCAGTACTTC
J gene: TRBJ2-7; V gene: TRBV12-3/TRBV12-4; clone size: few; D gene: NA; CDR3 protein: CASTIDGYEQYF; CDR3 DNA: TGTGCCAGCACCATCGACGGCTACGAGCAGTACTTC
J gene: TRBJ2-7; V gene: TRBV27; clone size: NA; D gene: TRBD1; CDR3 protein: CASRGTVSYEQYF; CDR3 DNA: TGTGCCAGCAGAGGGACAGTATCCTACGAGCAGTACTTC
J gene: TRBJ2-6; V gene: TRBV7-9; clone size: NA; D gene: NA; CDR3 protein: CASSHRVRAPSVLTF; CDR3 DNA: TGTGCCAGCAGCCACCGGGTCAGGGCCCCCAGCGTCCTGACTTTC
J gene: TRBJ2-3; V gene: TRBV4-3; clone size: few; D gene: NA; CDR3 protein: CASSQEQRVRGEDTQYF; CDR3 DNA: TGCGCCAGCAGCCAAGAACAGAGGGTTCGGGGCGAAGATACGCAGTATTTT